A single sample is the source of the 21 T cell receptor beta chains below, sequenced in a study of blood T cell repertoires in COVID-19. Measured with immunoSEQ multiplex PCR; TCRdb has only the in-frame clones, and not every one. The data contain 95,000 to 150,000 clones, roughly 84% of them singletons. The sequencing sample was made of PBMCs or T cells enriched from blood (not recorded which). The receptors originated from a woman aged 25 to 39 who had recovered from COVID-19.

The chain couples TRBV7-9 to TRBJ2-7, with 11 nucleotides matching TRBD2. The V gene's germline CDR1 is SEHNR and CDR2 FQNEAQ (reference sequence). The CDR3 has 16 amino acids. The junction had 10 bases not matched to a gene; V was cut back by 5 bases and J by 4 bases. The CDR3 nucleotides are TGTGCCAGCAGCCCTAGACTAGCGGGACACCTATACGAGCAGTACTTC. As protein: CASSPRLAGHLYEQYF. Variable domain in full (rest from reference TRBV7-9 and TRBJ2-7): DTGVSQNPRHKITKRGQNVTFRCDPISEHNRLYWYRQTLGQGPEFLTYFQNEAQLEKSRLLSDRFSAERPKGSFSTLEIQRTEQGDSAMYLCASSPRLAGHLYEQYFGPGTRLTVT.

The chain couples TRBV30 to TRBJ1-1; D is uncertain. V was shortened by 0 bases and J by 4 bases, with 15 bases between the two germline ends. Germline V gene data show CDR1 as GTSNPN and CDR2 as SVGIG (reference sequence). The CDR3 is made up of 15 amino acids. Written as DNA, the CDR3 is TGTGCCTGGAGTGTACAGCGGGTGAGGGCCACTGAAGCTTTCTTT. As protein: CAWSVQRVRATEAFF.

This clone was seen a handful of times. This sequence joins TRBV7-6 and TRBJ1-6, with 10 bases matching TRBD1. Per germline, CDR1 SGHVS and CDR2 FNYEAQ. The CDR3 runs to 15 residues. Trimming removed 6 bases from V and 6 bases from J; junction bases left unmatched: 5. The CDR3 nucleotides are TGTGCCAGCAGTTCGACAGGGGGCACTAATTCACCCCTCCACTTT. Residues: CASSSTGGTNSPLHF.

This clone showed up just a few times. This sequence joins TRBV2 and TRBJ2-5; 10 bases map to TRBD2. The CDR3 spans 14 residues. Germline assignment: CDR1 SNHLY and CDR2 FYNNEI. J lost 7 bases, V lost 2 bases, and 4 bases had no gene match. This chain's CDR3 is CASSEYASGGTQYF. Written as DNA, the CDR3 is TGTGCCAGCAGTGAATATGCTAGCGGGGGGACCCAGTACTTC. The whole variable domain, filled in from reference TRBV2 and TRBJ2-5, reads EPEVTQTPSHQVTQMGQEVILRCVPISNHLYFYWYRQILGQKVEFLVSFYNNEISEKSEIFDDQFSVERPDGSNFTLKIRSTKLEDSAMYFCASSEYASGGTQYFGPGTRLLVL.

For the CDR3, the DNA is TGCAGCACCCGGGACAGGACAAGCTCCTACAATGAGCAGTTCTTC. It yields the protein CSTRDRTSSYNEQFF. This sequence joins TRBV29-1 and TRBJ2-1; 8 bases map to TRBD1. V trimming: 8 bases; J trimming: 0 bases; junction bases outside the gene matches: 9. There are 15 residues in the CDR3. Germline CDR1 is SQVTM and CDR2 is ANQGSEA.

This sequence joins TRBV18 and TRBJ2-1; the match to TRBD2 covers 7 bases. The V gene end was trimmed by 6 bases and the J gene end by 9 bases; junction bases not matched to a gene: 11. Looked up from germline, CDR1 is KGHSH and CDR2 is LQKENI. The CDR3 covers 14 residues. CDR3: CASSGVGTNAEQFF. The CDR3 region has the DNA TGTGCCAGCTCGGGGGTTGGGACTAACGCTGAGCAGTTCTTC.

This chain joins TRBV6-5 and TRBJ2-7; D gene ambiguous. The length of the CDR3 is 12 residues. Trimming shortened V by 7 bases and J by 6 bases, and 13 bases separated the two germline ends. CDR1 MNHEY and CDR2 SVGAGI come from the germline V gene. The CDR3 DNA is TGTGCCAGCAACAAACTCGGCGGCGAGCAGTACTTC. Its protein product is CASNKLGGEQYF.

V gene TRBV12-3 or TRBV12-4 combines with J gene TRBJ1-6; 9 positions agree with TRBD1. CDR3 size: 13 residues. With 10 bases clipped from V and 8 bases from J, the junction kept 6 bases outside the gene matches. CDR3 DNA: TGTGCCACCCAGCGGGACAGGGATTCACCCCTCCACTTT. Protein product: CATQRDRDSPLHF.

This clone has more than one count but fewer than ten. The chain combines TRBV11-2 with TRBJ2-3; TRBD1 agrees at 8 bases. This CDR3 is built from 15 residues. Germline CDR1 SGHAT, CDR2 FQNNGV. Trimming took 4 bases from V and 0 from J; bases not matched to a gene: 3. CDR3 protein: CASSWGTGSTDTQYF. CDR3 DNA sequence: TGTGCCAGCAGCTGGGGGACAGGTAGCACAGATACGCAGTATTTT.

The gene calls are TRBV5-1 and TRBJ2-1; tentatively, D is TRBD2 (6 bases). The CDR3 runs 15 residues. Trimming shortened V by 0 bases and J by 6 bases, and 13 bases separated the two germline ends. Per the germline V gene, CDR1 is SGHRS and CDR2 is YFSETQ. The CDR3 nucleotides are TGCGCCAGCAGCTTGGACGTGGGAGGCGGCAATGAGCAGTTCTTC. As protein: CASSLDVGGGNEQFF.

The chain links TRBV9 to TRBJ2-1; D gene unclear. Germline V gene sequence: CDR1 SGDLS, CDR2 YYNGEE. This CDR3 is 13 amino acids long. The ends were cut back, 0 bases at V and 9 bases at J, with 10 bases in the middle. The CDR3 loop is CASSVGLHGEQFF. The CDR3 nucleotides are TGTGCCAGCAGCGTAGGACTTCACGGTGAGCAGTTCTTC.

The chain joins TRBV7-2 to TRBJ1-3; D is undetermined. CDR3 size: 14 residues. V was pared by 0 bases and J by 5 bases, with 8 bases between. The germline gives CDR1 SGHTA, CDR2 FQGNSA. CDR3 region: CASSLAGRRNTIYF. The CDR3 DNA reads as TGTGCCAGCAGCTTAGCCGGGAGGCGAAACACCATATATTTT. Full variable domain (rest looked up from reference TRBV7-2 and TRBJ1-3): GAGVSQSPSNKVTEKGKDVELRCDPISGHTALYWYRQSLGQGLEFLIYFQGNSAPDKSGLPSDRFSAERTGGSVSTLTIQRTQQEDSAVYLCASSLAGRRNTIYFGEGSWLTVV.

The chain carries TRBV7-2 and TRBJ2-5, with 9 bases aligning to TRBD1. This CDR3 has 14 amino acids. CDR1 is SGHTA, CDR2 FQGNSA, per germline. The V gene end was trimmed by 3 bases and the J gene end by 5 bases; junction bases not matched to a gene: 4. In nucleotides, the CDR3 is TGTGCCAGCAGCTTCGACAGGGGGAGCGAGACCCAGTACTTC. The encoded protein is CASSFDRGSETQYF.

This clone was counted between two and nine times. This chain links TRBV18 with TRBJ1-1; possible D gene TRBD1, 5 bases. CDR1 KGHSH and CDR2 LQKENI come from the germline V gene. CDR3 length equals 12 residues. Trimming left V 4 bases short and J 7 bases short, with 10 bases between. The CDR3 sequence is CASSRDSFEAFF. CDR3 nucleotides: TGTGCCAGCTCACGAGACAGTTTTGAAGCTTTCTTT. The complete variable domain, with remaining parts taken from reference TRBV18 and TRBJ1-1, reads NAGVMQNPRHLVRRRGQEARLRCSPMKGHSHVYWYRQLPEEGLKFMVYLQKENIIDESGMPKERFSAEFPKEGPSILRIQQVVRGDSAAYFCASSRDSFEAFFGQGTRLTVV.

The genes are TRBV6-5 and TRBJ1-1; maybe TRBD1 (5 bases). In germline, CDR1 is MNHEY, CDR2 SVGAGI. V gave up 7 bases and J gave up 11 bases, with 23 bases separating them. The CDR3 sequence is 14 residues long. This CDR3 reads CASNPRMGGRKAFF. DNA for the CDR3: TGTGCCAGCAACCCCAGAATGGGGGGGAGGAAGGCTTTCTTT.

The chain has TRBV9 and TRBJ1-6; TRBD1 aligns across 9 bases. The J segment lost 10 bases and the V segment lost 4 bases, leaving 6 bases of the junction unmatched. Germline CDR1 reads SGDLS; CDR2 reads YYNGEE. CDR3 length: 14 amino acids. The CDR3 protein is CASSQTGGYSPLHF. The CDR3 bases are TGTGCCAGCAGCCAGACAGGGGGGTACTCACCCCTCCACTTT.

The V gene is TRBV7-2, the J gene TRBJ1-6; 10 nucleotides match TRBD1. This CDR3 spans 19 amino acids. Per the germline V gene, CDR1 is SGHTA and CDR2 is FQGNSA. V lost 7 bases to trimming and J lost 1 base; unmatched junction nucleotides: 13. The CDR3 region is CASNSRGDRGGSYNSPLHF. The CDR3 coding sequence is TGTGCCAGCAACTCCCGGGGGGACAGGGGAGGGTCCTATAATTCACCCCTCCACTTT.

V and J are TRBV7-9 and TRBJ2-2; TRBD2 matches at 9 bases. CDR1 and CDR2 from the germline V gene are SEHNR and FQNEAQ (reference sequence). V gave up 5 bases and J gave up 3 bases; unmatched junction bases: 13. The CDR3 runs 18 residues. The DNA for the CDR3 is TGTGCCAGCAGCCCAACGGTTATAGCGGGAGAGGACACCGGGGAGCTGTTTTTT. This translates into CASSPTVIAGEDTGELFF.

This clone was detected ten times or more. The rearrangement links TRBV9 to TRBJ2-1; TRBD2 is a possible D gene (5 bases). V lost 0 bases to trimming and J lost 6 bases, with 13 bases between them. The CDR3 totals 15 residues. CDR1 is SGDLS, CDR2 YYNGEE, per germline. The CDR3 bases are TGTGCCAGCAGCGTAGCGGACTTCTGGAGCAATGAGCAGTTCTTC. This gives the protein CASSVADFWSNEQFF. The full variable domain, its missing parts supplied by reference TRBV9 and TRBJ2-1, is DSGVTQTPKHLITATGQRVTLRCSPRSGDLSVYWYQQSLDQGLQFLIQYYNGEERAKGNILERFSAQQFPDLHSELNLSSLELGDSALYFCASSVADFWSNEQFFGPGTRLTVL.

The rearrangement links TRBV15 to TRBJ1-2; D gene unclear. Deletions cut 0 bases from V and 1 base from J, with 3 bases between. The CDR3 has 13 residues. Germline V gives CDR1 LNHNV, CDR2 YYDKDF (reference sequence). The CDR3 loop reads CATSRDNNYGYTF. CDR3 nucleotide sequence: TGTGCCACCAGCAGAGACAATAACTATGGCTACACCTTC.

This clone was detected ten times or more. The chain carries TRBV28 and TRBJ2-2, with 10 bases matching TRBD2. Germline V CDR1 and CDR2: MDHEN, SYDVKM. Germline trimming cut 2 bases from V and 4 bases from J; bases unmatched to any gene: 7. CDR3 length: 17 residues. CDR3 residues: CASSLLAGEAGTGELFF. The CDR3 region has the DNA TGTGCCAGCAGTTTACTAGCGGGAGAGGCGGGCACCGGGGAGCTGTTTTTT. The full variable domain, rest sourced from reference TRBV28 and TRBJ2-2, is DVKVTQSSRYLVKRTGEKVFLECVQDMDHENMFWYRQDPGLGLRLIYFSYDVKMKEKGDIPEGYSVSREKKERFSLILESASTNQTSMYLCASSLLAGEAGTGELFFGEGSRLTVL.